What follows are 2 T cell receptor beta chains derived from one specimen sequenced in a study of T cell repertoires in cytomegalovirus infection. From the reads, TCRdb called clonotypes with MiXCR, one entry per CDR3 protein. The data contain around 450,000 distinct CDR3 sequences, 10% to 12% of them singletons. Material for sequencing was PBMCs. These receptor sequences come from a human donor in good health (CMV status not recorded). Some clones in this sample may be carry-over from other donors' samples.

A note on this clonotype: Since a much larger clone is just one base distant, this may be a read error. The V and J genes are TRBV6-8 and TRBJ2-5; D is unclear. CDR1 and CDR2 from the germline V gene are MNHGY and SAAAGT. This CDR3 contains 13 residues. The V and J ends lost 4 bases and 12 bases respectively, with 18 bases between them. The CDR3 spells CASSFLQIKRKYF. The CDR3 coding sequence is TGTGCCAGCAGTTTCCTCCAAATTAAGAGAAAGTACTTC.

The CDR3, as DNA: TGCAGCGTTGGGGGCTACACCTTC. This sequence encodes CSVGGYTF. The J gene is TRBJ1-2, the V gene TRBV29-1; D is unclear. V gave up 4 bases and J gave up 8 bases, with 2 bases separating them. Germline V gives CDR1 SQVTM, CDR2 ANQGSEA. This CDR3 has 8 amino acids.